These 17 T cell receptor beta chains came from one sample sequenced in a study of tissue T cells after allogeneic stem cell transplantation. Sequencing used immunoSEQ multiplex PCR; TCRdb keeps in-frame clones, though not all of them. The sample lists 45,000 to 50,000 clones; about 73% were seen once. Sequencing was done on a sample of sorted cells pooled from one or two spleens. These TCRs come from a pool of C57BL/6 mice in good health.

To note about this clone: Mouse germline and gene names are used. With the read ending 1 residue before the CDR3 end, the germline J gene is used to fill in that end. The chain is built from TRBV13-3 and TRBJ2-1; 9 bases fit TRBD2. V was clipped by 2 bases and J by 1 base; unmatched bases: 4. The CDR3 contains 16 residues. Germline V lookup: CDR1 NNHDY, CDR2 SYVADS. CDR3 DNA (partial): TGTGCCAGCAGTGACTACTGGGGGGCGAACTATGCTGAGCAGTTC. Protein product: CASSDYWGANYAEQF. The CDR3 as a whole reads CASSDYWGANYAEQFF.

As to this clone: Mouse names are used for the genes. The sequence runs out 1 residue before the end of the CDR3; the remainder is reconstructed from the germline J gene. This sequence joins TRBV5 and TRBJ1-2; possibly TRBD1 for D (6 bases). Trimming removed 3 bases from V and 0 bases from J, with 8 bases in between. CDR3 size: 14 residues. Germline assignment: CDR1 LGHNA and CDR2 YNLKQL (reference sequence). The CDR3 reads CASSQRTANSDYTF. CDR3 DNA, as far as it was read: TGTGCCAGCAGCCAGAGGACAGCAAACTCCGACTACACC.

A remark on this clone: Mouse germline and gene names are used. CDR3 sequence: CASGGLGGDQDTQYF. The CDR3 bases that were read are TGTGCCAGCGGGGGACTGGGGGGAGACCAAGACACCCAGTAC. This sequence joins TRBV13-2 and TRBJ2-5; 12 nucleotides line up with TRBD2. The read gets to within 1 residue of the CDR3 end, and the germline J gene fills in the rest. V lost 5 bases, J lost 1 base, and 2 bases stayed unmatched. CDR3 length: 15 amino acids. Germline V gene lookup returns CDR1 NNHNN and CDR2 SYGAGS (reference sequence).

This clone was observed once. The germline and genes are mouse ones. The read finishes 1 residue shy of the CDR3 end, and the germline J gene is used to complete it. The genes are TRBV12-2 and TRBJ2-3; 7 positions agree with TRBD1. The CDR3 is 14 residues long. Per the germline V gene, CDR1 is SGHLS and CDR2 is HYDKME. Trimming cost V 3 bases and J 2 bases; bases outside gene matches: 4. The CDR3 DNA, read in part, is TGTGCCAGCTCTGGGGACAGATCTGCAGAAACGCTGTAT. This encodes CASSGDRSAETLY. The whole CDR3 sequence is CASSGDRSAETLYF.

Note on this clone: The genes and germline here are from mouse. The CDR3 end is not reached by the read, which stops 1 residue before it; the germline J gene fills it in. The V and J genes are TRBV26 and TRBJ2-7; D is perhaps TRBD1 (6 bases). V lost 6 bases and J 4 bases, leaving 10 bases between the germline ends. Looked up from germline, CDR1 is KGHPV and CDR2 is FQNQEV (reference sequence). CDR3 size: 12 residues. The CDR3 bases that were read are TGTGCCAGCAGCGGACAGCTTTATGAACAGTAC. Its translation: CASSGQLYEQY. The whole CDR3 sequence reads CASSGQLYEQYF.

Details on this clone: Genes here carry mouse names. The missing CDR3 end, 1 residue past where the read stops, is filled in from the germline J gene. V usage is TRBV24 and J usage is TRBJ1-2; tentatively, D is TRBD1 (6 bases). The V gene's germline CDR1 is KGHTA and CDR2 FRNEEI. V was clipped by 1 base and J by 0 bases, with 6 bases between them. CDR3 size: 14 residues. The CDR3 sequence is CASSLWTANSDYTF. The covered CDR3 bases are TGTGCCAGCAGTCTGTGGACAGCAAACTCCGACTACACC.

On this clone itself: Genes and germline are mouse. Read data end 1 residue before the CDR3 end; the end is taken from the germline J gene. V and J are TRBV17 and TRBJ2-3; a weak D match, TRBD2 (6 bases). Trimming took off 1 base at V and 2 bases at J, with 10 bases between the two ends. CDR1 and CDR2 (germline): MNHDT, YYDKIL. CDR3 size: 15 residues. CDR3 DNA (partial): TGTGCTAGCAGTAGAGTGGGACTCCCTGCAGAAACGCTGTAT. Translating it yields CASSRVGLPAETLY. The entire CDR3 protein reads CASSRVGLPAETLYF.

Points on this clone: Mouse germline and gene names are used. The missing CDR3 end, 1 residue past where the read stops, is filled in from the germline J gene. The rearrangement joins TRBV13-2 to TRBJ2-5, with D possibly being TRBD1 (6 bases). CDR3 length equals 14 residues. The germline V and J ends were trimmed by 3 bases and 1 base, with 9 bases remaining between them. Germline V gene lookup returns CDR1 NNHNN and CDR2 SYGAGS (reference sequence). The CDR3 spells CASGGRTDQDTQYF. The CDR3 DNA, read in part, is TGTGCCAGCGGTGGTCGGACAGACCAAGACACCCAGTAC.

A remark on this clone: Gene names are the mouse ones. Read data end 1 residue before the CDR3 end; the end is taken from the germline J gene. This chain joins TRBV5 and TRBJ2-7; 13 bases map to TRBD2. Germline CDR1 is LGHNA and CDR2 is YNLKQL (reference sequence). V lost 4 bases and J lost 3; bases outside the gene matches: 3. The CDR3 has 15 amino acids. CDR3 loop: CASSLRDWGGYEQYF. The sequenced CDR3 bases are TGTGCCAGCAGCCTCCGGGACTGGGGGGGCTATGAACAGTAC.

This clone was seen once. Gene labels here are mouse ones. Coverage ceases 1 residue before the CDR3 finishes, and the germline J gene fills in the end. The rearrangement links TRBV3 to TRBJ1-3; D perhaps matches TRBD1 (5 bases). V dropped 1 base and J dropped 3 bases, with 7 bases sitting between them. CDR3 length equals 14 residues. Germline V gene sequence: CDR1 SNHLY, CDR2 FYNGKV (reference sequence). CDR3 protein: CASSLGGDGNTLYF. The DNA read from the CDR3 is TGTGCCAGCAGCTTAGGGGGGGATGGAAATACGCTCTAT. Drawing the rest from reference TRBV3 and TRBJ1-3, the complete variable domain is GPKVLQIPSHQIIDMGQMVTLNCDPVSNHLYFYWYKQILGQQMEFLVNFYNGKVMEKSKLFKDQFSVERPDGSYFTLKIQPTALEDSAVYFCASSLGGDGNTLYFGEGSRLIVV.

As to this clone: The gene symbols are mouse symbols. The read finishes 1 residue shy of the CDR3 end, and the germline J gene is used to complete it. The V gene is TRBV15, the J gene TRBJ2-4; 9 nucleotides agree with TRBD2. The CDR3 length is 13 residues. Germline CDR1 and CDR2: SGHND and FRSKSL. Trimming at V came to 2 bases and at J to 8 bases, leaving 2 bases not matched to a gene. Here the CDR3 reads CASSLNWGATLYF. The part of the CDR3 DNA that was read is TGTGCCAGCAGTTTAAACTGGGGGGCCACCTTGTAC. The complete variable domain, with remaining parts taken from reference TRBV15 and TRBJ2-4, reads DAGVTQTPRHEVAEKGQTIILKCEPVSGHNDLFWYRQTKIQGLELLSYFRSKSLMEDGGAFKDRFKAEMLNSSFSTLKIQPTEPKDSAVYLCASSLNWGATLYFGAGTRLSVL.

The count of this clone is one. The gene names here belong to mouse. The read falls 1 residue short of the CDR3 end, and the missing part is taken from the germline J gene. This chain uses TRBV14 with TRBJ2-4; D is unclear. Between the trimmed V and J ends, which lost 3 bases and 0 bases, there was a span of 2 bases. CDR1 is SGHDT, CDR2 FRDEAV, per germline. The CDR3 extends over 12 amino acids. The part of the CDR3 DNA that was read is TGTGCCAGCAGTTCTAGTCAAAACACCTTGTAC. Translation: CASSSSQNTLY. The entire CDR3 reads CASSSSQNTLYF.

On this clone: All gene names here are mouse names. Read sequence stops 1 residue before the CDR3 end, and the germline J gene provides the missing end. The chain employs TRBV15 and TRBJ1-1; D call uncertain. From germline, CDR1 is SGHND and CDR2 FRSKSL. The CDR3 runs 12 residues. Between the trimmed V and J ends, which lost 4 bases and 0 bases, there was a span of 3 bases. The DNA read from the CDR3 is TGTGCCAGCAGTTCCGCAAACACAGAAGTCTTC. Translating it yields CASSSANTEVF. The complete CDR3 sequence is CASSSANTEVFF. The full variable domain, in which reference TRBV15 and TRBJ1-1 provide the parts outside the CDR3, is DAGVTQTPRHEVAEKGQTIILKCEPVSGHNDLFWYRQTKIQGLELLSYFRSKSLMEDGGAFKDRFKAEMLNSSFSTLKIQPTEPKDSAVYLCASSSANTEVFFGKGTRLTVV.

To note about this clone: Gene names and germline match the mouse. Coverage ceases 1 residue before the CDR3 finishes, and the germline J gene fills in the end. The chain is built from TRBV5 and TRBJ2-5, with 8 bases lining up with TRBD2. Germline lookup yields CDR1 LGHNA and CDR2 YNLKQL (reference sequence). J lost 6 bases, V lost 0 bases, and 2 bases had no gene match. CDR3 size: 14 residues. The covered CDR3 bases are TGTGCCAGCAGCCAAGAGGGGGGGGCGGACACCCAGTAC. Translation gives CASSQEGGADTQY. The whole CDR3 reads CASSQEGGADTQYF.

This clone was found a few times. Gene names and germline match the mouse. The read finishes 1 residue shy of the CDR3 end, and the germline J gene is used to complete it. The rearrangement links TRBV29 to TRBJ1-5, with D perhaps TRBD1 (6 bases). This CDR3 region has 13 residues. Trimming pared 4 bases from V and 6 bases from J, leaving 10 bases between. Germline CDR1 and CDR2: MSHET and SYDVDS. The DNA read from the CDR3 is TGTGCTAGCAGTTCCGGGGACATCCAGGCTCCGCTT. Its translation is CASSSGDIQAPL. The whole CDR3 sequence reads CASSSGDIQAPLF. The full variable domain, rest sourced from reference TRBV29 and TRBJ1-5, is DMKVTQMPRYLIKRMGENVLLECGQDMSHETMYWYRQDPGLGLQLIYISYDVDSNSEGDIPKGYRVSRKKREHFSLILDSAKTNQTSVYFCASSSGDIQAPLFGEGTRLSVL.

This clone was counted only a few times. Gene names are the mouse ones. The missing CDR3 end, 1 residue past where the read stops, is filled in from the germline J gene. The V call is TRBV16, the J call TRBJ2-7; TRBD2 matches 11 bases. The germline V gene has CDR1 SGHSA and CDR2 FRNQAP. This CDR3 has 13 residues. V dropped 5 bases and J dropped 7; count of bases not matched to a gene: 4. CDR3 sequence: CASSLLGGHEQYF. CDR3 bases read: TGTGCAAGCAGCCTACTGGGGGGGCACGAACAGTAC.

A word on this clone: Gene names are the mouse ones. Sequencing ends 1 residue short of the CDR3 end; the germline J gene provides the rest. This sequence joins TRBV31 and TRBJ1-1, with D uncertain. The CDR3 runs to 13 residues. V dropped 0 bases and J dropped 2 bases, with 7 bases sitting between them. Germline values: CDR1 GKSSPN, CDR2 SITVG. CDR3 bases read: TGTGCCTGGAGTCTTTGGAGTAACACAGAAGTCTTC. Translated, it gives CAWSLWSNTEVF. The whole CDR3 sequence reads CAWSLWSNTEVFF. Full variable domain (rest looked up from reference TRBV31 and TRBJ1-1): AQTIHQWPVAEIKAVGSPLSLGCTIKGKSSPNLYWYWQATGGTLQQLFYSITVGQVESVVQLNLSASRPKDDQFILSTEKLLLSHSGFYLCAWSLWSNTEVFFGKGTRLTVV.